The TCR beta chain under discussion was sequenced for a study of shared clonotypes between healthy human individuals. Study results and limitations: Only blood underwent sampling, and tissue repertoires likely differ.

The CDR3 is made up of 14 amino acids. The ends were cut back, 0 bases at V and 8 bases at J, with 13 bases in the middle. Germline V lookup: CDR1 SEHNR, CDR2 FQNEAQ (reference sequence). Points on this clone: The antigen is unknown. Other DNA sequences in the sample encode the same CDR3.

Only Caucasian adults living in Nashville, Tennessee made up the donor group. CD4+ cells yielded CD45RA+ naive and CD45RA-negative memory subsets. The deep-level immunoSEQ assay was used. The data were produced by immunoSEQ multiplex PCR, yet TCRdb's version contains in-frame clones alone and is incomplete. The table lists about 1.5 million clones, about 98% of them singletons. Sequencing used naive CD4+ T cells sorted from blood. Subset: CD45RA+ positively selected. This chain connects TRBV7-9 to TRBJ1-2; D perhaps matches TRBD1 (6 bases). The receptor was derived from a man in his thirties or forties in good health. CDR3 protein: CASSLALTGGGYTF. The DNA for the CDR3 is TGTGCCAGCAGCTTAGCGCTGACAGGCGGGGGCTACACCTTC.